One sample yielded the 8 T cell receptor beta chains listed below, sequenced in a study of CD8 T cells in Susac syndrome. With random hexamers, reverse transcription was performed on about 0.45 to 1 ug of RNA. TCRdb called the immunoSEQ multiplex PCR reads again in MiXCR, with one record for every CDR3 protein. The table lists about 190,000 distinct CDR3 sequences, approximately 94% of them singletons. The material sequenced was CD4+ T cells from PBMCs. These receptors all stem from a human donor in good health.

The gene calls are TRBV10-3 and TRBJ2-7; possible D gene TRBD1, 6 bases. The CDR3 contains 15 residues. V lost 3 bases to trimming and J lost 4 bases, with 16 bases between them. Germline assignment: CDR1 ENHRY and CDR2 SYGVKD. The CDR3 is CAISDKPRGGYEQYF. CDR3 nucleotide sequence: TGTGCCATCAGTGATAAACCCAGGGGTGGTTACGAGCAGTACTTC.

The J gene is TRBJ2-1, the V gene TRBV7-9, with D perhaps being TRBD1 or TRBD2 (6 bases each). The CDR3 length is 15 residues. Germline-derived CDR1 and CDR2 are SEHNR and FQNEAQ (reference sequence). The ends were cut back, 6 bases at V and 4 bases at J, with 16 bases in the middle. The DNA for the CDR3 is TGTGCCAGCAGGAAACAGGGACTGGATTACAATGAGCAGTTCTTC. It codes for CASRKQGLDYNEQFF.

This clonotype was observed once. DNA of the CDR3: TGCGCCAGCAGCTTCTCTAGCGGGGGGGCCTGGGAGACCCAGTACTTC. This translates into CASSFSSGGAWETQYF. The V call is TRBV5-1, the J call TRBJ2-5; 12 bases fit TRBD2. The CDR3 is 16 residues long. Germline V CDR1 and CDR2: SGHRS, YFSETQ. V lost 2 bases to trimming and J lost 5 bases; unmatched junction nucleotides: 7.

The V call is TRBV30, the J call TRBJ2-7; D possibly corresponds to TRBD1 (5 bases). The CDR3 is 15 residues long. The germline gives CDR1 GTSNPN, CDR2 SVGIG (reference sequence). V was clipped by 0 bases and J by 2 bases, with 14 bases between them. The CDR3 nucleotides are TGTGCCTGGAGTGTAAGGGGTCTAGGTCCCTACGAGCAGTACTTC. It specifies CAWSVRGLGPYEQYF.

V and J are TRBV7-9 and TRBJ1-1, with D possibly TRBD1 on 5 matching bases. The CDR3 covers 13 residues. Germline V gene data show CDR1 as SEHNR and CDR2 as FQNEAQ (reference sequence). Trimming cost V 11 bases and J 0 bases, with 13 bases left between them. The CDR3 DNA follows: TGTGCCTTTGGGCAGGGAGTGAACACTGAAGCTTTCTTT. It codes for CAFGQGVNTEAFF.

The rearrangement joins TRBV6-2 or TRBV6-3 to TRBJ1-1; D not resolved. This CDR3 has 14 residues. Trimming took off 5 bases at V and 1 base at J, with 11 bases between the two ends. The germline V gene encodes CDR1 MNHEY and CDR2 SVGEGT. This chain's CDR3 is CASSKQRKNTEAFF. The CDR3, as DNA: TGTGCCAGCAGTAAACAGAGGAAGAACACTGAAGCTTTCTTT.

This clonotype was seen just once. The rearrangement uses TRBV6-5 and TRBJ1-1, with D possibly TRBD1 on 5 matching bases. This CDR3 is built from 13 residues. The germline CDR1 and CDR2 sequences are MNHEY and SVGAGI. The V end lost 6 bases, the J end lost 5 bases, and 13 bases lay between the germline ends. In nucleotides, the CDR3 is TGTGCCAGCAGATTTATCTGGGGGACTGAAGCTTTCTTT. It is translated as CASRFIWGTEAFF.

The chain is built from TRBV6-6 and TRBJ2-5, with TRBD1 as a possible D gene (5 bases). Germline assignment: CDR1 MNHNY and CDR2 SVGAGI (reference sequence). The CDR3 is made up of 13 amino acids. V dropped 6 bases and J dropped 5 bases, with 13 bases sitting between them. CDR3 residues: CASRPTARETQYF. The CDR3, as DNA: TGTGCCAGCAGGCCGACAGCCAGGGAGACCCAGTACTTC.